The clone carrying this TCR beta chain was counted at least ten times. Per the original methods: The assay estimated nucleated cells by amplifying reference gene primers. The method was immunoSEQ multiplex PCR; TCRdb's version includes in-frame clones alone and lacks a portion of them. Clone size and V and J calls were adopted from that table, with D and trimming inferred from the DNA. In the table there are about 170,000 clones, 80% to 85% of which are singletons. The sample comes from a study of blood T cell repertoires in COVID-19. Study context: COVID-19 samples from acute and convalescent phases originated in the United States, Italy and Spain. From T cells, B-cell-depleted T cells, or PBMCs came the material, which was cDNA or gDNA.

Specimen: peripheral blood. The sequence was obtained from a man between 65 and 80 years old with active or convalescent COVID-19.

The CDR3 bases are TGTGCCAGCAGCCCCGTAGCGGGACCCCTTGATGAGCAGTTCTTC. Its translation: CASSPVAGPLDEQFF. The chain is built from TRBV7-6 and TRBJ2-1; 8 positions match TRBD2. V lost 5 bases, J lost 8 bases, and 11 bases stayed unmatched. Germline V gives CDR1 SGHVS, CDR2 FNYEAQ. This CDR3 is built from 15 residues. Full variable domain (rest looked up from reference TRBV7-6 and TRBJ2-1): GAGVSQSPRYKVTKRGQDVALRCDPISGHVSLYWYRQALGQGPEFLTYFNYEAQQDKSGLPNDRFSAERPEGSISTLTIQRTEQRDSAMYRCASSPVAGPLDEQFFGPGTRLTVL.